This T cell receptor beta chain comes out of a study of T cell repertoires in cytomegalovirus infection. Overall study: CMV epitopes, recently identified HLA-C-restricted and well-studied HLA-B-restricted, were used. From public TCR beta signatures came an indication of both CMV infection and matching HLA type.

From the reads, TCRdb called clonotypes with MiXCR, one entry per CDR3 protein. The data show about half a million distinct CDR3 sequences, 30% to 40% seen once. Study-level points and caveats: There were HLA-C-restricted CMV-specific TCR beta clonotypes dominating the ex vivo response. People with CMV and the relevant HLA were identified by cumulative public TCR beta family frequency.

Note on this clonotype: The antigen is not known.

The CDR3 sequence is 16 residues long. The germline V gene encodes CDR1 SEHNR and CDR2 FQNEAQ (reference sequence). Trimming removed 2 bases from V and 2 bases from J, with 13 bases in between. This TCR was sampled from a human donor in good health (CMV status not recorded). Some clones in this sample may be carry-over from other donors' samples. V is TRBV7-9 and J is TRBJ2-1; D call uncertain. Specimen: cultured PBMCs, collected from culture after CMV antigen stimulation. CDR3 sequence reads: CASSLKERGTYNEQFF. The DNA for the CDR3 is TGTGCCAGCAGCTTAAAGGAGCGCGGAACCTACAATGAGCAGTTCTTC.